These 3 T cell receptor beta chains were all obtained from the same sample, sequenced in a study of T cell responses to AZD1222 COVID-19 vaccine. Some clones are missing from TCRdb's copy, which holds only in-frame ones; the method was immunoSEQ multiplex PCR. The profile shows more than 75,000 clones, approximately 90% of them singletons. The material was peripheral blood, obtained 28 days after the second AZD1222 dose. The receptors were gathered from an adult who received the AZD1222 COVID-19 vaccine.

The V and J genes are TRBV5-1 and TRBJ2-1; the match to TRBD2 covers 11 bases. Trimming cost V 0 bases and J 6 bases; bases outside gene matches: 2. This CDR3 region has 15 residues. The germline V gene encodes CDR1 SGHRS and CDR2 YFSETQ. CDR3 nucleotide sequence: TGCGCCAGCAGCTTGGGTAGCGGGAGGGGCAATGAGCAGTTCTTC. Translation: CASSLGSGRGNEQFF.

This CDR3 is CASSYIKLGQPYEQYF. In nucleotides, the CDR3 is TGTGCCAGCAGTTACATAAAACTGGGACAGCCTTACGAGCAGTACTTC. The chain recombines TRBV6-5 with TRBJ2-7, with 7 bases lining up with TRBD1. The length of the CDR3 is 16 residues. Germline V CDR1 and CDR2: MNHEY, SVGAGI. Trimming at V came to 2 bases and at J to 4 bases, leaving 11 bases not matched to a gene.

The chain employs TRBV29-1 and TRBJ1-3; D call uncertain. This CDR3 has 13 residues. With 7 bases removed from V and 1 base from J, the gap between germline ends came to 11 bases. CDR1 SQVTM and CDR2 ANQGSEA come from the germline V gene. This CDR3 is CSACQSSGNTIYF. Here the CDR3 DNA reads TGCAGCGCCTGCCAAAGTTCTGGAAACACCATATATTTT.